Given below is one T cell receptor beta chain in context. Other DNA sequences in the sample encode the same CDR3. V shed 0 bases and J shed 1 base, with 9 bases lying between them. Germline V gives CDR1 SGDLS, CDR2 YYNGEE. The CDR3 runs 15 residues. This record comes from a study of shared clonotypes between healthy human individuals. Generated by immunoSEQ multiplex PCR, the TCRdb table keeps only in-frame clones and is missing some. The sample shows around 2.1 million clones, 90% to 97% of them seen only once. Specimen: naive CD4+ T cells sorted from blood. The subset was: CD45RA+ positively selected. The chain couples TRBV9 to TRBJ2-3, with D possibly matching TRBD2 (6 bases). This clonotype was obtained from a man aged 18 to 30 in good health. Here the CDR3 reads CASSVGPSGTDTQYF. The CDR3 bases are TGTGCCAGCAGCGTAGGGCCTAGCGGCACAGATACGCAGTATTTT.